One and the same sample provided the 16 T cell receptor beta chains below, sequenced in a study of CD8+ T cells in alopecia areata. cDNA serving as the sequencing template came from extracted, reverse transcribed RNA. The method was immunoSEQ multiplex PCR; TCRdb's version includes in-frame clones alone and lacks a portion of them. The table shows about 210,000 clones, with about 40% occurring only once. Treatment indicated: oral pan-JAK inhibitor, 5-10 mg twice daily. The sequences come from CD4+ T cells sorted from blood, collected at approximately week 36, from a patient treated with tofacitinib. These receptor sequences come from a human donor with alopecia areata.

The rearrangement uses TRBV12-5 and TRBJ2-1; tentative D call: TRBD2 (6 bases). This CDR3 spans 13 amino acids. V was shortened by 0 bases and J by 8 bases, with 8 bases between the two germline ends. Germline V gene data show CDR1 as LGHNT and CDR2 as FRNRAP. CDR3 sequence reads: CASGLVRDYEQFF. CDR3 in DNA: TGTGCTAGTGGTTTGGTAAGGGACTATGAGCAGTTCTTC.

V and J are TRBV7-2 and TRBJ1-2; 8 bases fit TRBD1. V lost 5 bases and J lost 5; bases outside the gene matches: 13. The germline V gene encodes CDR1 SGHTA and CDR2 FQGNSA. This CDR3 has 16 residues. The CDR3 region has the DNA TGTGCCAGCAGCCCAACCCCGGACAGGGCTACGTATGGCTACACCTTC. Protein product: CASSPTPDRATYGYTF. The full variable domain, completed using reference TRBV7-2 and TRBJ1-2, is GAGVSQSPSNKVTEKGKDVELRCDPISGHTALYWYRQSLGQGLEFLIYFQGNSAPDKSGLPSDRFSAERTGGSVSTLTIQRTQQEDSAVYLCASSPTPDRATYGYTFGSGTRLTVV.

This clone was observed a few times. The chain couples TRBV15 to TRBJ1-2; TRBD1 matches at 9 bases. CDR1 and CDR2 from the germline V gene are LNHNV and YYDKDF (reference sequence). V shed 0 bases and J 2 bases; nucleotides not matched to a gene: 7. The CDR3 covers 17 residues. The CDR3: CATSRDPRTGANYGYTF. CDR3 coding DNA: TGTGCCACCAGCAGAGACCCTAGGACAGGGGCGAACTATGGCTACACCTTC.

The gene calls are TRBV5-1 and TRBJ2-1; D assignment may be TRBD1 or TRBD2 (5 bases each). The germline V gene has CDR1 SGHRS and CDR2 YFSETQ. V was trimmed by 1 base and J by 8 bases, leaving 19 bases between them. CDR3 length equals 16 residues. The CDR3 nucleotides are TGCGCCAGCAGCTTGTCGGGGCTGGGCTACGGGGATGAGCAGTTCTTC. Residues: CASSLSGLGYGDEQFF.

The chain is built from TRBV4-1 and TRBJ2-5; D ambiguous. This CDR3 region has 15 residues. Germline V lookup: CDR1 MGHRA, CDR2 YSYEKL. Trimming removed 0 bases from V and 7 bases from J, with 15 bases in between. CDR3 amino acids: CASSQDLVSLSTQYF. The CDR3 bases are TGCGCCAGCAGCCAAGATCTAGTCAGCCTTTCGACCCAGTACTTC.

The genes are TRBV4-3 and TRBJ2-5; possibly TRBD2 for D (5 bases). Per the germline V gene, CDR1 is LGHNA and CDR2 is YSLEER. The CDR3 covers 16 residues. V was cut by 1 base and J by 3 bases, with 15 bases left in between. The CDR3 loop reads CASSQGGYSGKETQYF. The CDR3 coding sequence is TGCGCCAGCAGCCAAGGAGGGTATTCGGGGAAAGAGACCCAGTACTTC.

This chain uses TRBV29-1 with TRBJ2-3, with TRBD1 identical over 7 bases. V lost 7 bases, J lost 2 bases, and 15 bases stayed unmatched. Per the germline V gene, CDR1 is SQVTM and CDR2 is ANQGSEA. The CDR3 totals 16 residues. The CDR3 spells CSGQGSNRGTTDTQYF. The CDR3 DNA reads as TGCAGCGGCCAAGGGTCAAACAGGGGTACCACAGATACGCAGTATTTT.

The chain links TRBV10-2 to TRBJ2-1, with 8 bases aligning to TRBD2. Germline CDR1 is WSHSY and CDR2 is SAAADI. The CDR3 contains 13 residues. V gave up 3 bases and J gave up 6 bases; unmatched junction bases: 1. In nucleotides, the CDR3 is TGCGCCAGCAGTGAACTAGCGGCCAATGAGCAGTTCTTC. Protein sequence: CASSELAANEQFF.

This clone was seen only a few times. The rearrangement links TRBV19 to TRBJ1-5, with D unclear. Germline values: CDR1 LNHDA, CDR2 SQIVND (reference sequence). This CDR3 contains 12 residues. V lost 3 bases, J lost 6 bases, and 6 bases lay in between. The CDR3 coding sequence is TGTGCCAGTAGTATCGTCCGTCAGCCCCAGCATTTT. This gives the protein CASSIVRQPQHF.

J is TRBJ1-2 and V is TRBV20-1; possibly TRBD1 for D (5 bases). CDR1 and CDR2 from the germline V gene are DFQATT and SNEGSKA (reference sequence). This CDR3 comprises 11 residues. V was cut by 5 bases and J by 5 bases, with 9 bases left in between. CDR3 protein: CSAEDTYGYTF. Here the CDR3 DNA reads TGCAGTGCTGAGGACACGTATGGCTACACCTTC.

The CDR3 DNA sequence: TGCGCCAGCAGTCACGACGGCCCAGGGGGCCTCTACGAGCAGTACTTC. Its translation: CASSHDGPGGLYEQYF. The chain couples TRBV23-1 to TRBJ2-7; 8 bases align to TRBD1. TRBV23-1 belongs to the ORF category, with a function that is uncertain. J was trimmed by 3 bases and V by 3 bases; bases with no gene match: 10. The CDR3 totals 16 residues.

In its sample, this clone was seen a few times. The genes are TRBV4-2 and TRBJ2-7, with D unclear. This CDR3 region has 13 residues. The V end lost 0 bases, the J end lost 3 bases, and 6 bases lay between the germline ends. In germline, CDR1 is LGHNA, CDR2 YNFKEQ. CDR3 nucleotides: TGTGCCAGCAGCCAAGATGGATACTACGAGCAGTACTTC. It translates to CASSQDGYYEQYF.

This clone has just a few counts. The chain uses TRBV25-1 and TRBJ1-1; D call uncertain. V lost 2 bases and J lost 4, with 2 bases in between. The CDR3 covers 11 residues. In germline, CDR1 is MGHDK, CDR2 SYGVNS. As DNA, the CDR3 is TGTGCCAGCAGTGAAAGCACTGAAGCTTTCTTT. It codes for CASSESTEAFF.

This clone was detected ten times or more. The chain combines TRBV6-6 with TRBJ1-1; no reliable D call. This CDR3 spans 11 amino acids. V lost 2 bases and J 8 bases, leaving 6 bases between the germline ends. CDR1 is MNHNY, CDR2 SVGAGI, per germline (reference sequence). Here the CDR3 DNA reads TGTGCCAGCAGTTACAATTCCGAAGCTTTCTTT. Protein product: CASSYNSEAFF.

In its sample, this clone was seen a few times. The chain combines TRBV29-1 with TRBJ2-4; D may be TRBD2 (5 bases). From germline, CDR1 is SQVTM and CDR2 ANQGSEA. Trimming took off 3 bases at V and 7 bases at J, with 7 bases between the two ends. CDR3 length: 11 residues. CDR3: CSVDTGNIQYF. CDR3 bases: TGCAGCGTTGACACGGGGAACATTCAGTACTTC.

This chain uses TRBV2 with TRBJ1-1, with TRBD1 matching 8 bases. CDR3 length: 14 residues. The V segment lost 6 bases and the J segment 3 bases; nucleotides outside the gene matches: 6. Per germline, CDR1 SNHLY and CDR2 FYNNEI. CDR3 DNA: TGTGCCAGCAGCAGACAGGGGTCACACACTGAAGCTTTCTTT. Residues: CASSRQGSHTEAFF.